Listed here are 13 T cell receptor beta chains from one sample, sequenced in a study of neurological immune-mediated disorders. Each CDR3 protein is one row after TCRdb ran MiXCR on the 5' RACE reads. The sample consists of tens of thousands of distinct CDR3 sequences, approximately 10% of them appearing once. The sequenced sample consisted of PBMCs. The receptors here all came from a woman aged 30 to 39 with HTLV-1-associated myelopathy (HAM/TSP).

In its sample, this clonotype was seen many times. CDR3 bases: TGTGCCAGCAGCGGATCAGGAAAATATGGCTACACCTTC. Its translation is CASSGSGKYGYTF. V gene TRBV5-4 combines with J gene TRBJ1-2; no firm D call. The V and J ends lost 4 bases and 5 bases respectively, with 12 bases between them. Germline V gene lookup returns CDR1 SGHNT and CDR2 YYREEE (reference sequence). The CDR3 length is 13 residues.

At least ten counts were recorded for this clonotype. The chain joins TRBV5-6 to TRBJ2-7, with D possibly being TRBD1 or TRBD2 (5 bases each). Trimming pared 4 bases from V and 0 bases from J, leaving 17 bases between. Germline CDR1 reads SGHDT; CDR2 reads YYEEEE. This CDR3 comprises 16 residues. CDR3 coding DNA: TGTGCCAGCAGCCGTCCCGGGGCCCATCTCTCCTACGAGCAGTACTTC. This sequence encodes CASSRPGAHLSYEQYF.

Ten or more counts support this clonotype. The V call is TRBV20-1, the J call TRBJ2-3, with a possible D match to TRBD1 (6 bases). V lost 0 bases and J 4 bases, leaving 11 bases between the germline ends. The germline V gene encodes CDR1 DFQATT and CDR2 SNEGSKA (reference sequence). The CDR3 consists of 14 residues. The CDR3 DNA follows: TGCAGTGCTAGAGATGGCAGGGGATCAGATACGCAGTATTTT. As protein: CSARDGRGSDTQYF.

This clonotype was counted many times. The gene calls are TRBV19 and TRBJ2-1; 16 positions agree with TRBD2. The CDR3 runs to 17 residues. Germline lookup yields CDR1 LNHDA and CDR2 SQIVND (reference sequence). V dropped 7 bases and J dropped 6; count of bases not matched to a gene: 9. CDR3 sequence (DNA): TGTGCCAGTATACCCGGGACTAGCGGGGGGGCCTTCAATGAGCAGTTCTTC. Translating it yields CASIPGTSGGAFNEQFF.

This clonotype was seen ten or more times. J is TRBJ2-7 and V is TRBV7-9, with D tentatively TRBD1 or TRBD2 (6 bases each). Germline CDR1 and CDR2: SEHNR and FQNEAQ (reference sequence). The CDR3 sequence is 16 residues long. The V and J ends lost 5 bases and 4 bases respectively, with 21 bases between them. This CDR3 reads CASSLRSGADVYEQYF. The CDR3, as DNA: TGTGCCAGCAGCCTACGGTCGGGGGCCGACGTGTACGAGCAGTACTTC.

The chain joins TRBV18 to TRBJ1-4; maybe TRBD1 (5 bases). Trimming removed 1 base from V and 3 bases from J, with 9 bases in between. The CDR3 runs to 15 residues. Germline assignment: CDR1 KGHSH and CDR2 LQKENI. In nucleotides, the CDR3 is TGTGCCAGCTCACCACAAGGGGTTGCTAATGAAAAACTGTTTTTT. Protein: CASSPQGVANEKLFF.

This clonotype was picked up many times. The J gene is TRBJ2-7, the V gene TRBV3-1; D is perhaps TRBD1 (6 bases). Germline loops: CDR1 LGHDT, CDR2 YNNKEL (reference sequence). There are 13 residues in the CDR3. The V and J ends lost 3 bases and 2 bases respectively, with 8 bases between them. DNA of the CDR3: TGTGCCAGCAGCCAGGGGGACACCTACGAGCAGTACTTC. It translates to CASSQGDTYEQYF.

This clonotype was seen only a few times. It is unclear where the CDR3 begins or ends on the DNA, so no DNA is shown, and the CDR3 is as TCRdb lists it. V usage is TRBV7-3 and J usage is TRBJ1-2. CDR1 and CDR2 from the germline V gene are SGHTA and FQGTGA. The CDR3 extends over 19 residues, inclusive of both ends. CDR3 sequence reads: CASSFYICSGGNGNYGYTF.

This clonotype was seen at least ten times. The CDR3 region is CASSLEPTGNQPQHF. DNA for the CDR3: TGCGCCAGCAGCTTGGAGCCTACCGGCAATCAGCCCCAGCATTTT. The chain couples TRBV5-1 to TRBJ1-5, with D unclear. Germline V gene data show CDR1 as SGHRS and CDR2 as YFSETQ. V lost 0 bases and J 2 bases, leaving 9 bases between the germline ends. This CDR3 contains 15 residues. Looking up the rest from reference TRBV5-1 and TRBJ1-5 gives the full variable domain: KAGVTQTPRYLIKTRGQQVTLSCSPISGHRSVSWYQQTPGQGLQFLFEYFSETQRNKGNFPGRFSGRQFSNSRSEMNVSTLELGDSALYLCASSLEPTGNQPQHFGDGTRLSIL.

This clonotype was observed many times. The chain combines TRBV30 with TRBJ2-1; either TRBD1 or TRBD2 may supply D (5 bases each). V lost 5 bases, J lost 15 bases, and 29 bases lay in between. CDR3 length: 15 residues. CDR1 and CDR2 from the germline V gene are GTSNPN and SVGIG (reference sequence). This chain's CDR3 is CAWVVWDLQNVAMFF. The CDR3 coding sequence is TGTGCCTGGGTAGTATGGGACCTCCAGAATGTAGCAATGTTCTTC. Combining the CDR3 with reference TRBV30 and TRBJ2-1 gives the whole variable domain SQTIHQWPATLVQPVGSPLSLECTVEGTSNPNLYWYRQAAGRGLQLLFYSVGIGQISSEVPQNLSASRPQDRQFILSSKKLLLSDSGFYLCAWVVWDLQNVAMFFGPGTRLTVL.

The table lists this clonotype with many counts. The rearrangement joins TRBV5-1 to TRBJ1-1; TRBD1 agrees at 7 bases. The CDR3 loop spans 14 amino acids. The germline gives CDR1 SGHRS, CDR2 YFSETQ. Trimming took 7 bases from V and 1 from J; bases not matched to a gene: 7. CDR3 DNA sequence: TGCGCCAGCGGGCTGGGACAGTCGAACACTGAAGCTTTCTTT. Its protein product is CASGLGQSNTEAFF.

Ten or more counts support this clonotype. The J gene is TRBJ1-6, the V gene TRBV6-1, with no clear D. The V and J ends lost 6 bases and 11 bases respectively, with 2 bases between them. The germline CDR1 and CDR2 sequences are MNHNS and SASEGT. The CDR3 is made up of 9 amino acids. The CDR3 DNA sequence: TGTGCCAGCAGGCCACCCCTCCACTTT. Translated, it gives CASRPPLHF.

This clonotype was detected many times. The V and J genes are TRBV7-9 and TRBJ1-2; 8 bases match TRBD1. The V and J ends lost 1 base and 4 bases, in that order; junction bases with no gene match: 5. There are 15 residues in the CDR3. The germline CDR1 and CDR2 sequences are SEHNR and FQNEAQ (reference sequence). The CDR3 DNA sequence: TGTGCCAGCAGCTTAGATTTCCAGGGGGCCTATGGCTACACCTTC. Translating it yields CASSLDFQGAYGYTF.